The TCR beta chain under discussion was sequenced for a study of radiation and T cells in renal cell carcinoma. Sequenced by immunoSEQ multiplex PCR; TCRdb stores in-frame clones only, minus some. The sample yields about 130,000 clones, more than 80% seen once. Time point indicated: blood 2 weeks post-SBRT. Noted treatment: 15 Gy SBRT to primary tumor, nephrectomy 4 weeks later. Clear cell pathology was present in this patient's renal cell carcinoma. Study observations and caveats: Top tumor clonotypes rose in blood 2 weeks post-radiation, then contracted.

A note on this clone: Its antigen is undetermined.

The sequence was obtained from a woman aged 55 to 70 with renal cell carcinoma. The sample here was blood, taken from a patient whose treatment included radiotherapy and nephrectomy.

As DNA, the CDR3 is TGTGCCAGCGGCCGGGACAGGACGAACACAGATACGCAGTATTTT. It is translated as CASGRDRTNTDTQYF. The chain joins TRBV2 to TRBJ2-3; 8 positions agree with TRBD1. Per germline, CDR1 SNHLY and CDR2 FYNNEI. With V trimmed by 8 bases and J by 2 bases, 9 bases remained unmatched. The CDR3 contains 15 residues.